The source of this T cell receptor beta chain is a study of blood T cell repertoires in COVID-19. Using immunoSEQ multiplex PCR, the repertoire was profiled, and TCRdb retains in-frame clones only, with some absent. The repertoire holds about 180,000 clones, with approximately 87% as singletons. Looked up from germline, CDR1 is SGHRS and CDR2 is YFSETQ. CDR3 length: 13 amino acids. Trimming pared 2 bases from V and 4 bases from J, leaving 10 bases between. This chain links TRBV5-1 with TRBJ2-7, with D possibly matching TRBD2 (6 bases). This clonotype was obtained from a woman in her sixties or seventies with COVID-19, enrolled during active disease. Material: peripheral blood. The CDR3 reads CASSFRERYEQYF. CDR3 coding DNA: TGCGCCAGCAGCTTTCGGGAGAGGTACGAGCAGTACTTC.